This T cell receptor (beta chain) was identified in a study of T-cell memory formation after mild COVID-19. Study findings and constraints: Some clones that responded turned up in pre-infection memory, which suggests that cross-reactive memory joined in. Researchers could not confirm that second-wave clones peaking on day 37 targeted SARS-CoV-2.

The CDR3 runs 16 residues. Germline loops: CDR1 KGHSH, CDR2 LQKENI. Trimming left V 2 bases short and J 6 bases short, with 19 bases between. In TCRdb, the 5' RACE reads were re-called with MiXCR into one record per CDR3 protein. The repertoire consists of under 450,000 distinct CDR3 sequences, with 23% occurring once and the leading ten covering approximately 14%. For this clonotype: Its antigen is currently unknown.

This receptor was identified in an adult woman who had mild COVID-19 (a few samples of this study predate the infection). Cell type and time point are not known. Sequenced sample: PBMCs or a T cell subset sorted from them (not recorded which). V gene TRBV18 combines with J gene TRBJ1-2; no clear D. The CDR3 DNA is TGTGCCAGCTCACCAAGGCAAGTCTCCCTGAAAGATGGCTACACCTTC. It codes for CASSPRQVSLKDGYTF.